This T cell receptor beta chain was recorded in a study of PD-1 blockade in classical Hodgkin lymphoma. Background on the study: With a 2-week interval, patients received intravenous nivolumab at 3 mg/kg. Study-wide results and limits: Compared with healthy donors, newly diagnosed patients reportedly showed lower baseline TCR diversity. Patients with a complete response exhibited baseline diversity comparable to newly diagnosed patients. CD4+ TCR diversity, unlike CD8+, rose significantly by C4D1.

From germline, CDR1 is LNHDA and CDR2 SQIVND (reference sequence). V was cut by 7 bases and J by 8 bases, with 14 bases left in between. The CDR3 is 12 residues long. In every patient, relapse followed autologous stem cell transplantation, while exposure to brentuximab vedotin differed. In the case of this clone: Its antigen is undetermined.

Generated by immunoSEQ multiplex PCR, the TCRdb table keeps only in-frame clones and is missing some. The sample shows tens of thousands of clones, under 95% of them seen only once. The sequencing here drew on peripheral blood mononuclear cells (PBMCs), taken at baseline. The chain carries TRBV19 and TRBJ1-2, with D uncertain. The sequence came from a human donor with classical Hodgkin lymphoma. The CDR3 DNA sequence: TGTGCCAGTAAATCGGGTCTGACGGGCTACACCTTC. It is translated as CASKSGLTGYTF.